This TCR beta chain emerged from a study of vaccination effects on CD4 cells after COVID-19. Overall study: A couple of convalescent patients each provided a sample, at 16 days and at one week before vaccination.

Sequencing was performed with immunoSEQ multiplex PCR; in TCRdb, only in-frame clones are kept and a portion is missing. Of some 22,000 clones listed, around 69% are singletons. Under the ViraFEST assay, PBMC were stimulated with viral peptide pools so that antigen-specific CD4+ T cells expanded. Sequencing was performed afterwards. Culture proceeded for more than 8 days, and CD4+ T cells were then isolated. A PCR test confirmed that the person had SARS-CoV-2 infection between March and December 2020. This clone appeared a single time. Its antigen is unknown. Germline V gene lookup returns CDR1 GTSNPN and CDR2 SVGIG (reference sequence). Between the trimmed V and J ends, which lost 7 bases and 0 bases, there was a span of 12 bases. The CDR3 is made up of 14 amino acids.

This sample comprised CD4+ T cells from PBMCs cultured with SARS-CoV-2 spike peptides, obtained before COVID-19 vaccination. This clonotype originated in a human donor who had a prior SARS-CoV-2 infection. This sequence joins TRBV30 and TRBJ1-4, with a tentative D call TRBD1 (6 bases). CDR3 DNA sequence: TGTGCCTCAGACACAGGGACAACTAATGAAAAACTGTTTTTT. It encodes CASDTGTTNEKLFF.